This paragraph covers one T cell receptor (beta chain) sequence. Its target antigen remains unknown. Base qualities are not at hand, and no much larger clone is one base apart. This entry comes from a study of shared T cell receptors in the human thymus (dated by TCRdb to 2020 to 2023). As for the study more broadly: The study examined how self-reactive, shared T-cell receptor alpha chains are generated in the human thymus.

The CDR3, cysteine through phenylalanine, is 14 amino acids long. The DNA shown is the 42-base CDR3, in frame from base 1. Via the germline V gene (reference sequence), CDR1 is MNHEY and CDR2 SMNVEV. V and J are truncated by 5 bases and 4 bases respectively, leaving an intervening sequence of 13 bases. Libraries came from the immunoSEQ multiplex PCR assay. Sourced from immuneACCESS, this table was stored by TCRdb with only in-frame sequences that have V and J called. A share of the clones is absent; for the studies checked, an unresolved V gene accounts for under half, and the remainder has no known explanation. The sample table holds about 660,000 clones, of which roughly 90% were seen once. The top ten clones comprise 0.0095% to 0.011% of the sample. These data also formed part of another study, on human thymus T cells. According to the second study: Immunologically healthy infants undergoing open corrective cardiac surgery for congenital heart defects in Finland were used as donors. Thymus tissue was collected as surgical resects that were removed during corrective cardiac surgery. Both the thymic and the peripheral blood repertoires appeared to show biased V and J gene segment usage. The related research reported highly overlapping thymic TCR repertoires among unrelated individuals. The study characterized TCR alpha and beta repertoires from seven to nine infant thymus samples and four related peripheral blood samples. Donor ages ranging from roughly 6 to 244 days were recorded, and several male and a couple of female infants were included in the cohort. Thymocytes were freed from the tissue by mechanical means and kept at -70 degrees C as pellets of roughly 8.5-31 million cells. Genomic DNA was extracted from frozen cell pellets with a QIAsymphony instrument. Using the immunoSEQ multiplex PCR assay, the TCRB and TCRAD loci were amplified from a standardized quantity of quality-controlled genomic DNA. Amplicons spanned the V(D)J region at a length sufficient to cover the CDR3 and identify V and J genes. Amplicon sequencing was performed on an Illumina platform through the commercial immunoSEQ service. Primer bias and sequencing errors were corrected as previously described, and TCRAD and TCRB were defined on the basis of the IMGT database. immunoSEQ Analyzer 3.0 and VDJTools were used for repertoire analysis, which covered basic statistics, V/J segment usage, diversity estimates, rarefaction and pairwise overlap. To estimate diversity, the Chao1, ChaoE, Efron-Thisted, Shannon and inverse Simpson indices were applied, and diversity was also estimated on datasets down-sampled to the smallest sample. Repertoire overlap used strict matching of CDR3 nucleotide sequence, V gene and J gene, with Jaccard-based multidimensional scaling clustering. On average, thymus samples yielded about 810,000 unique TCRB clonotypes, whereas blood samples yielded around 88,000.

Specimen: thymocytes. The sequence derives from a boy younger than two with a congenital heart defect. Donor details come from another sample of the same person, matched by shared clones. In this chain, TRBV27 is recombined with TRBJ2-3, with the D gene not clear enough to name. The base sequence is TGTGCCAGCAGTCCTATCTTCAAGTCAGATACGCAGTATTTT. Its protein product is CASSPIFKSDTQYF.